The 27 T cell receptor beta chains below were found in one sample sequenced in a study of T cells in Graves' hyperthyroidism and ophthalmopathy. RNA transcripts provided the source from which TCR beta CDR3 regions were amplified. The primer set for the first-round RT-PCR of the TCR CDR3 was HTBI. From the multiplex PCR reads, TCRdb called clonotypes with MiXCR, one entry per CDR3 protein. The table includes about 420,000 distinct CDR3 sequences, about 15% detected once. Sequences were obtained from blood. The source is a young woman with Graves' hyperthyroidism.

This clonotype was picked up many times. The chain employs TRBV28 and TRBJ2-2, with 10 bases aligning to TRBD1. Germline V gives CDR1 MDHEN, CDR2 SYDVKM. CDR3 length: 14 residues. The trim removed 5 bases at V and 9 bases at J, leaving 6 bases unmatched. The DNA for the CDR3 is TGTGCCAGCAGTAGACAGGGGGCGCAGTGGGAGCTGTTTTTT. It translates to CASSRQGAQWELFF.

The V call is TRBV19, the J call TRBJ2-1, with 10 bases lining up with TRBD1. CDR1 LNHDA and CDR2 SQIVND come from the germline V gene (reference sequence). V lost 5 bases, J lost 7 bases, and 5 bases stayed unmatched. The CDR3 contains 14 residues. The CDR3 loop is CASSRGQGGNEQFF. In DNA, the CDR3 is TGTGCCAGTAGTCGCGGACAGGGGGGGAATGAGCAGTTCTTC.

Here the CDR3 DNA reads TGTGCCAGCAGCTGGTCCCGGGGTAATGAGCAGTTCTTC. Translated, it gives CASSWSRGNEQFF. This chain connects TRBV7-3 to TRBJ2-1; tentatively, D is TRBD2 (5 bases). V lost 4 bases and J lost 7, with 11 bases in between. CDR3 length: 13 residues. Germline V gives CDR1 SGHTA, CDR2 FQGTGA.

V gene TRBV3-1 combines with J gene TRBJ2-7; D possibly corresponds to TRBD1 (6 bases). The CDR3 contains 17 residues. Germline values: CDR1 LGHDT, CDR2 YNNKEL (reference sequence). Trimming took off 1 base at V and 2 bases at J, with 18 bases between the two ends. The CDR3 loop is CASSQGFAGVLPYEQYF. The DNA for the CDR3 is TGTGCCAGCAGCCAAGGATTTGCAGGGGTTCTTCCCTACGAGCAGTACTTC.

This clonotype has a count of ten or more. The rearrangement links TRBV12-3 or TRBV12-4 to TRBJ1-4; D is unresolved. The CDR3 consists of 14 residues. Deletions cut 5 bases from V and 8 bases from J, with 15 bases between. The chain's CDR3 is CASSLRHRGEKLFF. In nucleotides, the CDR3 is TGTGCCAGCAGTCTGAGACACCGTGGGGAAAAACTGTTTTTT.

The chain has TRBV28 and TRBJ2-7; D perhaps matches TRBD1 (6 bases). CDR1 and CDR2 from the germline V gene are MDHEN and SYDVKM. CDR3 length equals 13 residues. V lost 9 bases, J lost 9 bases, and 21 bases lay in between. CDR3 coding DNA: TGTGCCAGTTTCCCGTCGGGACAAATAAGGCAGTACTTC. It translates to CASFPSGQIRQYF.

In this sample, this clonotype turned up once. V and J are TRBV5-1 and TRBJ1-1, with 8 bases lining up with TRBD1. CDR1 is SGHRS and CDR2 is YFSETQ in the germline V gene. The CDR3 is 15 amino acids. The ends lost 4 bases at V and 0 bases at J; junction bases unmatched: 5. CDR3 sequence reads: CASSGQGWMNTEAFF. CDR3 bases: TGCGCCAGCAGCGGACAGGGCTGGATGAACACTGAAGCTTTCTTT.

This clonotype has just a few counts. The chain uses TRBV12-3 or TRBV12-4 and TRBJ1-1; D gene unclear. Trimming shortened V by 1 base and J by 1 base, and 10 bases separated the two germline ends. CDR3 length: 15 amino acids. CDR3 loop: CASSLGWEANTEAFF. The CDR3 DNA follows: TGTGCCAGCAGTTTAGGCTGGGAAGCGAACACTGAAGCTTTCTTT.

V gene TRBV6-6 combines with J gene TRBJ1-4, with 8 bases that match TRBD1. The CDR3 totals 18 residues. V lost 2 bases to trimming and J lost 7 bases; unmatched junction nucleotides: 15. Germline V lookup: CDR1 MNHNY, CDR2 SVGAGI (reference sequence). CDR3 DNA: TGTGCCAGCAGTTACCGCGGACAGGGTATTAGCAGTTTTGAAAAACTGTTTTTT. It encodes CASSYRGQGISSFEKLFF.

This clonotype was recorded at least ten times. CDR3 in amino acids: CASSQNRAGNQPQHF. CDR3 sequence (DNA): TGTGCCAGCAGCCAGAACAGGGCAGGCAATCAGCCCCAGCATTTT. This chain connects TRBV3-1 to TRBJ1-5; perhaps TRBD1 as D (6 bases). V was clipped by 3 bases and J by 2 bases, with 11 bases between them. Looked up from germline, CDR1 is LGHDT and CDR2 is YNNKEL (reference sequence). This CDR3 region has 15 residues.

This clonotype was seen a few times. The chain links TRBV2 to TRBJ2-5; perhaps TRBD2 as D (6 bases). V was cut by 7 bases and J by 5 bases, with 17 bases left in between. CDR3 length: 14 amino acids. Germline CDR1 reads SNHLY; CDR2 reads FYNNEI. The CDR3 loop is CASIWGVPGETQYF. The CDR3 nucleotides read TGTGCCAGCATATGGGGGGTTCCCGGGGAGACCCAGTACTTC. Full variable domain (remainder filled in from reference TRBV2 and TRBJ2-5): EPEVTQTPSHQVTQMGQEVILRCVPISNHLYFYWYRQILGQKVEFLVSFYNNEISEKSEIFDDQFSVERPDGSNFTLKIRSTKLEDSAMYFCASIWGVPGETQYFGPGTRLLVL.

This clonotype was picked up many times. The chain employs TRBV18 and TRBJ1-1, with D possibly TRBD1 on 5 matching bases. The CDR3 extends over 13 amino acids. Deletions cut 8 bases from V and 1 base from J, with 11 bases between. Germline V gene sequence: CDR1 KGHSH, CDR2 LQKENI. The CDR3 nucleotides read TGTGCCAGCACGAGGACACCGAACACTGAAGCTTTCTTT. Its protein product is CASTRTPNTEAFF.

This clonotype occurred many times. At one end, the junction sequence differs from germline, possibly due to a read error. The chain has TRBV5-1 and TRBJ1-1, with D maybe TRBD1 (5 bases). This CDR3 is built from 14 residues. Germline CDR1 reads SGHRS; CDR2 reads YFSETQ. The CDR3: CASSLEGSGTEAFF. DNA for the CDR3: TGTGCCAGCAGCTTAGAAGGGTCAGGGACTGAAGCTTTCTTT.

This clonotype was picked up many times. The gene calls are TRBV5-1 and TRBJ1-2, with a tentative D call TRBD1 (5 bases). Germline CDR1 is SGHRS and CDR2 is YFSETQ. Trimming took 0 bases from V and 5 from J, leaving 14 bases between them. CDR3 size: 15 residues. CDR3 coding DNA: TGCGCCAGCAGCTTGGCCGTGGGGGTACTATATGGCTACACCTTC. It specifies CASSLAVGVLYGYTF.

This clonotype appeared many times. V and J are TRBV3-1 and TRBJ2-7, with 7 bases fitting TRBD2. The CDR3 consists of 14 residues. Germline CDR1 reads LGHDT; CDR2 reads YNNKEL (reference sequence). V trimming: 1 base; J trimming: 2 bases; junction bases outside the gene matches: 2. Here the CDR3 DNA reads TGTGCCAGCAGCCAAGCCGGGAGGCCCTACGAGCAGTACTTC. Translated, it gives CASSQAGRPYEQYF.

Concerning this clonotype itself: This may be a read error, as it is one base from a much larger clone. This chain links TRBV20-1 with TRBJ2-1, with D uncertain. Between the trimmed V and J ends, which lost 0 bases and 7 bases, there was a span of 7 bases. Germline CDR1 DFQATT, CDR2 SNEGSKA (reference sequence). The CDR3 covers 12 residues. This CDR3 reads CSARDRVNEQFF. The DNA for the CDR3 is TGCAGTGCTAGAGATCGGGTGAATGAGCAGTTCTTC.

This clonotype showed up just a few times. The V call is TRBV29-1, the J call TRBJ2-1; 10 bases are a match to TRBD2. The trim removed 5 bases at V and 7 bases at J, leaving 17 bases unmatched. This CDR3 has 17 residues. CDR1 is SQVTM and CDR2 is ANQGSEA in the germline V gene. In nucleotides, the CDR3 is TGCAGCGTTAAAGGACTAGCGGCAACCGCAAAACAAAATGAGCAGTTCTTC. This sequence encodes CSVKGLAATAKQNEQFF.

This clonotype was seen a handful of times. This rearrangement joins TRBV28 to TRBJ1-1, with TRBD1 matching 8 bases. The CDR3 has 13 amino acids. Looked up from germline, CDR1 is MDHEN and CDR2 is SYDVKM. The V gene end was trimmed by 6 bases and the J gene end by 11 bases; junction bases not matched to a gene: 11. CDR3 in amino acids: CASSQPGQEKAFF. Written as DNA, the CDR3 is TGTGCCAGCAGCCAACCGGGACAGGAAAAGGCTTTCTTT.

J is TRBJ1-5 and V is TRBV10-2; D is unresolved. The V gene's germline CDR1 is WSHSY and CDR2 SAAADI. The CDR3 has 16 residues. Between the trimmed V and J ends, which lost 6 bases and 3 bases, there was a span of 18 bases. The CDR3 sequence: CASSPTGREPNQPQHF. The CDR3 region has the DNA TGCGCCAGCAGCCCGACGGGGAGGGAGCCCAATCAGCCCCAGCATTTT.

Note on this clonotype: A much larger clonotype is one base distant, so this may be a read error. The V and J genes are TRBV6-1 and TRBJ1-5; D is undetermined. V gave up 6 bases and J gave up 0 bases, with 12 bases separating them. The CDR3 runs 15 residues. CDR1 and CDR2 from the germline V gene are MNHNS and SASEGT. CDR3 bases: TGTGCCAGCAGATCACAGAGGACTAGCAATCAGCCCCAGCATTTT. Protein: CASRSQRTSNQPQHF.

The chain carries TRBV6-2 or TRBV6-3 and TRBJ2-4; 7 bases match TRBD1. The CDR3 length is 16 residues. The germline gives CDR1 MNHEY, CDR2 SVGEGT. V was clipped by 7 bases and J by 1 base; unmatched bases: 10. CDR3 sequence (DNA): TGTGCCAGCACTCAGACAGGGAAGGTGGCCAAAAACATTCAGTACTTC. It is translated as CASTQTGKVAKNIQYF.

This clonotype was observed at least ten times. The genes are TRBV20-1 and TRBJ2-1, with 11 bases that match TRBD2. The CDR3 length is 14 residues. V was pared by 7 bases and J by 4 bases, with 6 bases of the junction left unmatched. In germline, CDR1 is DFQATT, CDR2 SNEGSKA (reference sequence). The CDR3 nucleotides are TGCAGTGTTTTGACTAGCGGGGAATACAATGAGCAGTTCTTC. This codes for CSVLTSGEYNEQFF.

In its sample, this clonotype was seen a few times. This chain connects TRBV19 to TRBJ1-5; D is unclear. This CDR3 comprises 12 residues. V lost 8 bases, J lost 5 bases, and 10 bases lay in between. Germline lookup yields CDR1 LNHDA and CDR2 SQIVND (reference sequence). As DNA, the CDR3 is TGTGCCAGTTGTACCGGAGATCAGCCCCAGCATTTT. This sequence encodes CASCTGDQPQHF.

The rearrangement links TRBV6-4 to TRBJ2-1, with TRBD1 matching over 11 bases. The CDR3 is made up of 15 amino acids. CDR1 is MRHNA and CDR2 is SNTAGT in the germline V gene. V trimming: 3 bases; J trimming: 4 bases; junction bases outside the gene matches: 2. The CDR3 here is CASSEGTGGYNEQFF. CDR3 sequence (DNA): TGTGCCAGCAGTGAGGGGACAGGGGGTTACAATGAGCAGTTCTTC.

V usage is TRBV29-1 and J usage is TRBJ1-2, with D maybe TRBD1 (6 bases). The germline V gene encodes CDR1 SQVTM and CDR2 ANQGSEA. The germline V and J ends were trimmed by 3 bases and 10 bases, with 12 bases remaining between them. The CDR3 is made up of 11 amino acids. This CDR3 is CSVDGGLNYTF. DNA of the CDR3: TGCAGCGTTGATGGGGGGCTGAACTACACCTTC. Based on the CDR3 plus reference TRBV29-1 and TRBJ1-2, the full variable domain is SAVISQKPSRDICQRGTSLTIQCQVDSQVTMMFWYRQQPGQSLTLIATANQGSEATYESGFVIDKFPISRPNLTFSTLTVSNMSPEDSSIYLCSVDGGLNYTFGSGTRLTVV.

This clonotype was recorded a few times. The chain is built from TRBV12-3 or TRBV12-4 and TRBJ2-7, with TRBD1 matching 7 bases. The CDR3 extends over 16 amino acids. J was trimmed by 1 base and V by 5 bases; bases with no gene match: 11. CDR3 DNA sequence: TGTGCCAGCAGTCCTTCGCCCTCAGGGGGTTCCTACGAGCAGTACTTC. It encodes CASSPSPSGGSYEQYF.

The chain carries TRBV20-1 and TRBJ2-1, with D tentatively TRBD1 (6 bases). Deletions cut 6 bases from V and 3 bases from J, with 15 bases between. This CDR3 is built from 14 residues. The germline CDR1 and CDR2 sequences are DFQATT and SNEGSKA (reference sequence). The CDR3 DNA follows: TGCAGTGCAGTAGACGGGACAAACTACAATGAGCAGTTCTTC. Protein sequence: CSAVDGTNYNEQFF.